These 16 T cell receptor beta chains share one sample of origin, sequenced in a study of blood T cell repertoires in COVID-19. Sequencing was performed with immunoSEQ multiplex PCR; in TCRdb, only in-frame clones are kept and a portion is missing. The sample records roughly 100,000 clones, 85% being singletons. Sample: peripheral blood. The receptor source for this set is a man between 50 and 59 years old with acute or convalescent COVID-19.

This chain joins TRBV19 and TRBJ1-3; a weak D match, TRBD1 (5 bases). Germline CDR1 and CDR2: LNHDA and SQIVND (reference sequence). The CDR3 contains 14 residues. Trimming cost V 7 bases and J 4 bases, with 14 bases left between them. CDR3 amino acids: CASMDWNRGNTIYF. In DNA form, the CDR3 reads TGTGCCAGTATGGATTGGAACAGGGGAAACACCATATATTTT.

The CDR3: CASGKGNQGASGSGGELFF. CDR3 nucleotides: TGTGCCAGCGGAAAGGGAAACCAGGGGGCTAGCGGGAGTGGCGGGGAGCTGTTTTTT. The J gene is TRBJ2-2, the V gene TRBV2, with 10 bases aligning to TRBD2. The CDR3 has 19 residues. Germline V gene data show CDR1 as SNHLY and CDR2 as FYNNEI. V lost 8 bases to trimming and J lost 7 bases; unmatched junction nucleotides: 22.

The chain recombines TRBV7-2 with TRBJ2-5, with D perhaps matching TRBD1 (6 bases). The V gene's germline CDR1 is SGHTA and CDR2 FQGNSA. There are 15 residues in the CDR3. V gave up 4 bases and J gave up 2 bases, with 14 bases separating them. CDR3 in amino acids: CASSSVRTAQETQYF. DNA for the CDR3: TGTGCCAGCAGCTCTGTACGGACAGCTCAAGAGACCCAGTACTTC.

V gene TRBV3-1 (or the pseudogene TRBV3-2) combines with J gene TRBJ1-1; possibly TRBD1 for D (6 bases). The V gene lost 2 bases and the J gene lost 5 bases, with 12 bases spanning the gap. The CDR3 contains 14 residues. CDR1 and CDR2 from the germline V gene are LGHDT and YNNKEL (reference sequence). CDR3 sequence: CASSQRGGPTEAFF. DNA of the CDR3: TGTGCCAGCAGCCAAAGGGGGGGTCCGACTGAAGCTTTCTTT.

The chain is built from TRBV7-9 and TRBJ2-1; the D gene is possibly TRBD1 (6 bases). Germline V lookup: CDR1 SEHNR, CDR2 FQNEAQ (reference sequence). CDR3 length equals 16 residues. V lost 7 bases, J lost 0 bases, and 16 bases lay in between. The CDR3 sequence: CASTSGTTSSYNEQFF. The CDR3 coding sequence is TGTGCCAGCACCTCGGGGACAACCAGCTCCTACAATGAGCAGTTCTTC.

The chain uses TRBV28 and TRBJ1-5; 7 nucleotides line up with TRBD1. Trimming cost V 6 bases and J 5 bases; bases outside gene matches: 4. CDR1 and CDR2 (germline): MDHEN, SYDVKM. This CDR3 region has 13 residues. DNA for the CDR3: TGTGCCAGCAGCCCAACAGGGGATCAGCCCCAGCATTTT. This gives the protein CASSPTGDQPQHF. Supplemented by reference TRBV28 and TRBJ1-5, the full variable domain reads DVKVTQSSRYLVKRTGEKVFLECVQDMDHENMFWYRQDPGLGLRLIYFSYDVKMKEKGDIPEGYSVSREKKERFSLILESASTNQTSMYLCASSPTGDQPQHFGDGTRLSIL.

A note on this clone: The junction and the germline gene differ at one end; a read error may be behind it. J is TRBJ1-5 and V is TRBV3-1 (or the pseudogene TRBV3-2), with 7 bases lining up with TRBD1. This CDR3 comprises 14 residues. Germline-derived CDR1 and CDR2 are LGHDT and YNNKEL (reference sequence). CDR3 bases: TGTGCCAGCAGTCAAGGACAGGATACCCAGCCCCAGCATTTT. Amino acid sequence: CASSQGQDTQPQHF.

The chain has TRBV29-1 and TRBJ1-4, with D maybe TRBD1 (6 bases). Trimming took off 2 bases at V and 15 bases at J, with 13 bases between the two ends. Germline V gives CDR1 SQVTM, CDR2 ANQGSEA. The CDR3 runs 11 residues. The CDR3 region is CSVEHNRQVFF. CDR3 coding DNA: TGCAGCGTTGAACACAACAGACAGGTGTTTTTT.

Note on this clone: Distinct nucleotide sequences in the sample also encode this CDR3. The gene calls are TRBV6-5 and TRBJ1-6; the D is unclear. The CDR3 is made up of 12 amino acids. The ends were cut back, 5 bases at V and 7 bases at J, with 6 bases in the middle. Looked up from germline, CDR1 is MNHEY and CDR2 is SVGAGI. The CDR3, as DNA: TGTGCCAGCAGTCTTTCGAATTCACCCCTCCACTTT. This translates into CASSLSNSPLHF.

The DNA of the CDR3 is TGTGCCAGTAGTTCGCTACAGGGTAGCGGGACTGAAGCTTTCTTT. Protein sequence: CASSSLQGSGTEAFF. The genes are TRBV19 and TRBJ1-1, with TRBD1 as a possible D gene (6 bases). The CDR3 length is 15 residues. The germline V and J ends were trimmed by 5 bases and 5 bases, with 18 bases remaining between them. Germline CDR1 LNHDA, CDR2 SQIVND (reference sequence). The whole variable domain, filled in from reference TRBV19 and TRBJ1-1, reads DGGITQSPKYLFRKEGQNVTLSCEQNLNHDAMYWYRQDPGQGLRLIYYSQIVNDFQKGDIAEGYSVSREKKESFPLTVTSAQKNPTAFYLCASSSLQGSGTEAFFGQGTRLTVV.

This clone was counted between two and nine times. The DNA for the CDR3 is TGTGCCAGCAGCTTGGGAGGGACAGGGCACCAGCCCCAGCATTTT. It codes for CASSLGGTGHQPQHF. The gene calls are TRBV5-4 and TRBJ1-5; 9 bases align to TRBD1. The CDR3 has 15 amino acids. Trimming took 0 bases from V and 7 from J; bases not matched to a gene: 5. The germline V gene has CDR1 SGHNT and CDR2 YYREEE (reference sequence).

In its sample, this clone was seen a few times. The gene calls are TRBV7-6 and TRBJ1-5, with unresolved D. Trimming took off 5 bases at V and 1 base at J, with 6 bases between the two ends. The CDR3 covers 13 residues. Germline CDR1 is SGHVS and CDR2 is FNYEAQ. CDR3 coding DNA: TGTGCCAGCAGCCAACAGAGCAATCAGCCCCAGCATTTT. Its protein is CASSQQSNQPQHF.

The count of this clone is one. V usage is TRBV28 and J usage is TRBJ1-5, with TRBD1 matching over 11 bases. V lost 2 bases to trimming and J lost 2 bases; unmatched junction nucleotides: 8. Germline V gives CDR1 MDHEN, CDR2 SYDVKM. This CDR3 is built from 18 residues. Here the CDR3 reads CASSLGDRGNGRNQPQHF. The CDR3 DNA follows: TGTGCCAGCAGTTTAGGGGACAGGGGGAATGGTCGCAATCAGCCCCAGCATTTT.

This chain uses TRBV7-9 with TRBJ1-1; possible D gene TRBD1, 5 bases. Germline V lookup: CDR1 SEHNR, CDR2 FQNEAQ (reference sequence). V lost 4 bases to trimming and J lost 2 bases, with 14 bases between them. This CDR3 is 15 amino acids long. CDR3 sequence: CASSSPTAKNTEAFF. The CDR3 DNA reads TGTGCCAGCAGCTCCCCGACAGCTAAAAACACTGAAGCTTTCTTT. The variable domain in full, with the rest retrieved from reference TRBV7-9 and TRBJ1-1, is DTGVSQNPRHKITKRGQNVTFRCDPISEHNRLYWYRQTLGQGPEFLTYFQNEAQLEKSRLLSDRFSAERPKGSFSTLEIQRTEQGDSAMYLCASSSPTAKNTEAFFGQGTRLTVV.

The J gene is TRBJ1-4, the V gene TRBV2; 8 positions agree with TRBD1. The CDR3 has 14 residues. J was trimmed by 8 bases and V by 10 bases; bases with no gene match: 12. From germline, CDR1 is SNHLY and CDR2 FYNNEI. The CDR3: CATMDSGQGEKLFF. The CDR3 DNA sequence: TGTGCCACGATGGACAGCGGACAGGGCGAAAAACTGTTTTTT.

This sequence joins TRBV11-2 and TRBJ1-5; D possibly corresponds to TRBD1 (5 bases). Germline-derived CDR1 and CDR2 are SGHAT and FQNNGV. V shed 4 bases and J shed 1 base, with 8 bases lying between them. The CDR3 has 14 residues. The CDR3 loop reads CASSSRGSNQPQHF. CDR3 DNA: TGTGCCAGCAGCTCCCGGGGGAGCAATCAGCCCCAGCATTTT.